This T cell receptor beta chain originates from a study of T cells after yellow fever vaccination (dated by TCRdb to the late 2010s). Regarding the research as a whole: Libraries from fractions with low cell numbers were prepared with the SMART-Seq v4 Ultra Low Input RNA kit. To track T-cell clones before and after primary and booster YFV17D yellow fever vaccination, bulk TCR alpha and beta repertoires were sequenced longitudinally. Two healthy male donors, one aged 18 to 30 and one aged 30 to 40 years, were included in the cohort. Blood was drawn at multiple timepoints before and after primary and secondary immunization, with bulk PBMC replicates and cell subsets isolated. General study outcomes and caveats: Computational filtering was required because FACS-sorted repertoires could contain abundant contaminating clonotypes from the bulk population. Because only two donors were included in the study, the extent to which the findings can be generalized is limited. After the booster, most of the clones that had expanded following primary vaccination were detected again (around 95% of CD4 and 88% of CD8), which suggests that memory was broadly maintained. Compared with the primary T-cell response, the secondary T-cell response was weaker but faster, peaking on day 5 rather than day 15. A small fraction of clonotypes appeared in both the CD4 and CD8 compartments, likely as a result of convergent recombination.

The meaning of the sample's treatment or condition label: live attenuated yellow fever vaccine strain. A standard Ficoll-Paque protocol was used to isolate PBMCs from peripheral blood. Dynabeads CD4 and CD8 positive selection kits were used to isolate the CD4 and CD8 T-cell fractions. RNA was extracted with TriZol from bulk PBMCs, CD4 and CD8 fractions, and dextramer-positive and dextramer-negative fractions. In regard to this clonotype: There is no known antigen for this receptor. No much larger clonotype is one base removed from it; base qualities were not supplied.

TCR cDNA was synthesized by 5'RACE template switching, which introduced a universal primer site and unique molecular identifiers. cDNA synthesis was primed from both the TCR alpha and TCR beta constant segments. Library amplification involved two PCR steps, and the second step added sample barcodes and sequencing adapters. Sequencing of libraries was performed on Illumina HiSeq 2500 (2x100 bp) or NovaSeq (2x150 bp). The original methods were these. Demultiplexing of reads and collapsing into UMI consensus sequences were performed with MIGEC, and V(D)J alignment was carried out with MiXCR. Using edgeR on replicate PBMC samples, clonotypes were called vaccine-responding if FDR was below 0.01 and the log2 fold change was above 5 up to day 15. CD4 or CD8 identity was assigned to each bulk clonotype according to whether the clonotype was present at higher abundance in the sequenced CD4 repertoire or the sequenced CD8 repertoire. TCRdb redid the processing of the public reads, applying fastp at Q25 and MiXCR, and retained in-frame beta chains. Entries that share a CDR3 protein sequence are merged under the most common genes and DNA. These V and J calls derive from TCRdb rather than the authors' analysis. The sample profile shows tens of thousands of distinct CDR3 sequences; around 7.3% of them were found once. Of the sample, roughly 41% falls within the top ten clones.

The germline V gene gives CDR1 as SGHDN and CDR2 as FVKESK. Spanning cysteine to phenylalanine, the CDR3 consists of 14 amino acids. The CDR3 DNA has 42 bases and is translated from base 1. V and J are truncated by 4 bases and 8 bases respectively, leaving an intervening sequence of 14 bases. The V gene is TRBV14 and the J gene is TRBJ1-4; the D gene lacks a confident call. The sample was CD8+ T cells sorted from PBMCs, taken on the day of the yellow fever booster vaccination. This TCR derives from a man between 25 and 39 years old who received the YFV17D yellow fever vaccine. The encoded CDR3 is CASSPREDQEKLFF. The sequenced DNA is TGTGCCAGCAGCCCGAGAGAGGATCAGGAAAAACTGTTTTTT. This CDR3, with the reference TRBV14 and TRBJ1-4 proteins standing in past its ends, gives the full variable domain EAGVTQFPSHSVIEKGQTVTLRCDPISGHDNLYWYRRVMGKEIKFLLHFVKESKQDESGMPNNRFLAERTGGTYSTLKVQPAELEDSGVYFCASSPREDQEKLFFGSGTQLSVL.